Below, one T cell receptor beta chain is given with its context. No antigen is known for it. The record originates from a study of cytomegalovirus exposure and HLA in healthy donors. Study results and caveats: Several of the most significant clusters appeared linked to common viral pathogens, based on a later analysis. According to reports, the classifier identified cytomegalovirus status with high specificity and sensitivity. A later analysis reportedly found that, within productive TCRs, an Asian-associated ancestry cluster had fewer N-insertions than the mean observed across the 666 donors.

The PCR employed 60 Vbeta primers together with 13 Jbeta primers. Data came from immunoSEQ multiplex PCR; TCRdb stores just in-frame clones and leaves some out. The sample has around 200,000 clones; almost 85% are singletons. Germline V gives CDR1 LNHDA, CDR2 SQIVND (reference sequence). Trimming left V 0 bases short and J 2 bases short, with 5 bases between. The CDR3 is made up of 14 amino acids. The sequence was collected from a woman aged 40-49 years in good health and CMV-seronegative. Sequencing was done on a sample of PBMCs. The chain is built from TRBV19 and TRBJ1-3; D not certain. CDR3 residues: CASSIEATGNTIYF. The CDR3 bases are TGTGCCAGTAGTATAGAGGCAACTGGAAACACCATATATTTT. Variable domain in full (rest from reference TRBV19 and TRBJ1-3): DGGITQSPKYLFRKEGQNVTLSCEQNLNHDAMYWYRQDPGQGLRLIYYSQIVNDFQKGDIAEGYSVSREKKESFPLTVTSAQKNPTAFYLCASSIEATGNTIYFGEGSWLTVV.